This record concerns one TCR beta chain sequence. With V trimmed by 6 bases and J by 2 bases, 6 bases remained unmatched. This CDR3 spans 15 amino acids. CDR1 SEHNR and CDR2 FQNEAQ come from the germline V gene (reference sequence). This entry is derived from a study of blood T cell repertoires in COVID-19. The table came from immunoSEQ multiplex PCR; TCRdb's copy has only in-frame clones and leaves some out. The sample holds around 270,000 clones; around nine tenths are singletons and the top ten take approximately 9.8%. This TCR was sampled from a man aged 40-55 years who had recovered from COVID-19. Sequences were obtained from peripheral blood. The rearrangement uses TRBV7-9 and TRBJ2-5; 10 bases line up with TRBD2. CDR3 in DNA: TGTGCCAGCAGTTCCGGGACTAGCGCGCAAGAGACCCAGTACTTC. This encodes CASSSGTSAQETQYF.